This TCR beta chain was identified during a study of CD8 T cells in ankylosing spondylitis. The study's findings and limits: Reported data indicate significant enrichment of disease-linked clones within matched ankylosing spondylitis synovial fluid. Prior literature has documented some motif variants in synovial fluid and blood from reactive arthritis.

The J segment lost 3 bases and the V segment lost 4 bases, leaving 3 bases of the junction unmatched. CDR1 and CDR2 (germline): SGHNT, YENEEA. The CDR3 runs 15 residues. Quantitative 5'-RACE with molecular barcodes was used to make the TCR beta libraries. From the 5' RACE reads, TCRdb called clonotypes with MiXCR, one entry per CDR3 protein. The repertoire holds about 240,000 distinct CDR3 sequences, with roughly 8.6% as singletons. To note about this clonotype: What it binds is not known.

The TCR was taken from a male donor with ankylosing spondylitis or in good health (not recorded which). The source material was blood, either unsorted or a sorted T cell fraction (not recorded which). The chain has TRBV11-3 and TRBJ2-1; 10 bases line up with TRBD2. CDR3 nucleotide sequence: TGTGCCAGCAGCTATATAGCGGGAGGCTACAATGAGCAGTTCTTC. Protein product: CASSYIAGGYNEQFF. Using reference TRBV11-3 and TRBJ2-1 for the parts outside the CDR3, the full variable domain is EAGVVQSPRYKIIEKKQPVAFWCNPISGHNTLYWYLQNLGQGPELLIRYENEEAVDDSQLPKDRFSAERLKGVDSTLKIQPAELGDSAVYLCASSYIAGGYNEQFFGPGTRLTVL.